The entry below describes one T cell receptor (beta chain). The record originates from a study of cytomegalovirus exposure and HLA in healthy donors. Germline V gene sequence: CDR1 PRHDT, CDR2 FYEKMQ (reference sequence). The CDR3 runs 15 residues. The ends lost 6 bases at V and 2 bases at J; junction bases unmatched: 7. TCRdb keeps only in-frame clones here, not all; method: immunoSEQ multiplex PCR. The table has 200,000 to 250,000 clones, roughly 85% seen once. Sequences were obtained from PBMCs. V gene TRBV13 combines with J gene TRBJ2-5, with 9 bases identical to TRBD2. The sequence came from a woman between 18 and 29 years old in good health and CMV-seronegative. In DNA, the CDR3 is TGTGCCAGCAGTATTAGGACTAGCGTACAAGAGACCCAGTACTTC. The encoded protein is CASSIRTSVQETQYF.